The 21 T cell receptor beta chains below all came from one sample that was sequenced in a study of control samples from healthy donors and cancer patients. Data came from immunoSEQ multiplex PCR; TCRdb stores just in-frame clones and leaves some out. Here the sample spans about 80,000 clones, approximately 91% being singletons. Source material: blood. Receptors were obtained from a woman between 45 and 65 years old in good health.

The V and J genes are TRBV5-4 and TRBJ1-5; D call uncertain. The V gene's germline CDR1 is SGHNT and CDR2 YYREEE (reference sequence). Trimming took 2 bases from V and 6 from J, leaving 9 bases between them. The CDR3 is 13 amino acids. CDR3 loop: CASSFAEGQPQHF. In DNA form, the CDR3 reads TGTGCCAGCAGCTTCGCGGAAGGTCAGCCCCAGCATTTT.

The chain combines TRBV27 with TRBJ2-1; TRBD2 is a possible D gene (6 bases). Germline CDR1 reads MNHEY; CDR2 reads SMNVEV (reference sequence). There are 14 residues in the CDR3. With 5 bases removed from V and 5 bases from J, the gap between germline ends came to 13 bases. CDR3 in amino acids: CASSPPGGNNEQFF. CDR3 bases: TGTGCCAGCAGTCCCCCAGGAGGGAACAATGAGCAGTTCTTC.

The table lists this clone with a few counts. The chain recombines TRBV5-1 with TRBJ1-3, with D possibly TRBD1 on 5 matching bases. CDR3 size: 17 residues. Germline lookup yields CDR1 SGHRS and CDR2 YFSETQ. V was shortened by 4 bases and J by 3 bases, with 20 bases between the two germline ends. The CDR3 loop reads CASSPGPGGAYGNTIYF. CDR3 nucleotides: TGCGCCAGCAGCCCGGGTCCGGGGGGTGCATATGGAAACACCATATATTTT.

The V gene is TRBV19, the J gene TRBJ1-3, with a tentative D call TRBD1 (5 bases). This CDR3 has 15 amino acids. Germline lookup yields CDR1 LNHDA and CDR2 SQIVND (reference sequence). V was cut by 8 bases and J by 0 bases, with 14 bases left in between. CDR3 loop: CASRYQGPSGNTIYF. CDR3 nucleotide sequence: TGTGCCAGTCGATACCAGGGTCCCTCTGGAAACACCATATATTTT.

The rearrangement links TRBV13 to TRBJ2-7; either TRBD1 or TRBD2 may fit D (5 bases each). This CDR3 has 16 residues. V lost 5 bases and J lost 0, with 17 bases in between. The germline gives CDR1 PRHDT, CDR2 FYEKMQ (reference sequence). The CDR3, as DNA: TGTGCCAGCAGCCCGCCCGGGGCGTCCAACTCCTACGAGCAGTACTTC. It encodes CASSPPGASNSYEQYF. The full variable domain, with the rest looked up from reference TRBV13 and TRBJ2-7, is AAGVIQSPRHLIKEKRETATLKCYPIPRHDTVYWYQQGPGQDPQFLISFYEKMQSDKGSIPDRFSAQQFSDYHSELNMSSLELGDSALYFCASSPPGASNSYEQYFGPGTRLTVT.

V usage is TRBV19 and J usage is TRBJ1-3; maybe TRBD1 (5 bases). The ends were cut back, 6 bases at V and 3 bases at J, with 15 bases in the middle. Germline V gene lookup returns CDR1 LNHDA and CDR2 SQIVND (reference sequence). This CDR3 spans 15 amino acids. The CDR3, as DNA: TGTGCCAGTAGCCCGGGACGGGCGGATGGAAACACCATATATTTT. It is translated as CASSPGRADGNTIYF.

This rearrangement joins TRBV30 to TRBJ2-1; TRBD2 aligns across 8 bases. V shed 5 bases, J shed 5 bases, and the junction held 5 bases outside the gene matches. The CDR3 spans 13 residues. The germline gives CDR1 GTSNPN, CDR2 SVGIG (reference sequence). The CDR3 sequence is CAWCGLANNEQFF. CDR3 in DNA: TGTGCCTGGTGTGGACTAGCCAACAATGAGCAGTTCTTC.

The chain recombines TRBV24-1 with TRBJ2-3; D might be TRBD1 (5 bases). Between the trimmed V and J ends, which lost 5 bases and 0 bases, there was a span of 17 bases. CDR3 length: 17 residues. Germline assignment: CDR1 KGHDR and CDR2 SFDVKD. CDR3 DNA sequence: TGTGCCACCAGTGGGGTGGGTAGGACACCTAGCACAGATACGCAGTATTTT. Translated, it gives CATSGVGRTPSTDTQYF.

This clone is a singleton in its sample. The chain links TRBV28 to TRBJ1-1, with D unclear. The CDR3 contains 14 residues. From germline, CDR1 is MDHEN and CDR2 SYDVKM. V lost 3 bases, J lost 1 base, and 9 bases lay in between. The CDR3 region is CASSFPRGNTEAFF. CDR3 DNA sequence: TGTGCCAGCAGTTTCCCACGGGGGAACACTGAAGCTTTCTTT.

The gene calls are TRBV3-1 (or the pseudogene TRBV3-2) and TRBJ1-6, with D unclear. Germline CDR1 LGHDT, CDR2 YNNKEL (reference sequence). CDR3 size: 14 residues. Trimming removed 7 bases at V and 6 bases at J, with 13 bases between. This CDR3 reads CASKDGNVNSPLHF. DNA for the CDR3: TGTGCCAGCAAAGACGGAAATGTTAATTCACCCCTCCACTTT.

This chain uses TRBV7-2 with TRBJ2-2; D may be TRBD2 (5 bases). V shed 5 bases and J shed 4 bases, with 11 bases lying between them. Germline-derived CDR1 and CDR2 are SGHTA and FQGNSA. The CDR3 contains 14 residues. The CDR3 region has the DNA TGTGCCAGCAGCCCCGGACTGTTCACCGGGGAGCTGTTTTTT. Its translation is CASSPGLFTGELFF.

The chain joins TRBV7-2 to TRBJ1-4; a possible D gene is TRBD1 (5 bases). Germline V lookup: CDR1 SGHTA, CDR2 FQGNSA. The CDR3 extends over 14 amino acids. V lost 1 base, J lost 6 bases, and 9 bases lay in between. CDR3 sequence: CASSLDGTYEKLFF. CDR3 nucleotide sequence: TGTGCCAGCAGCTTAGACGGGACCTATGAAAAACTGTTTTTT.

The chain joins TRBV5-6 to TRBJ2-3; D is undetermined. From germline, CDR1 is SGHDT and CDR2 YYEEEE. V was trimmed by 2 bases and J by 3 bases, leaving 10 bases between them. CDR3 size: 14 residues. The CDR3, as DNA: TGTGCCAGCAGCTTTGGGGAATGGACAGATACGCAGTATTTT. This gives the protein CASSFGEWTDTQYF.

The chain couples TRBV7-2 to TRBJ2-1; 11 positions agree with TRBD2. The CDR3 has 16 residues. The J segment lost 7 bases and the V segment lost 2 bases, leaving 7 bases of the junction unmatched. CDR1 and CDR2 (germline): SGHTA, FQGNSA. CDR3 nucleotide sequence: TGTGCCAGCAGCTTACCCGGACTAGCGGGTGGTAATGAGCAGTTCTTC. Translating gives CASSLPGLAGGNEQFF.

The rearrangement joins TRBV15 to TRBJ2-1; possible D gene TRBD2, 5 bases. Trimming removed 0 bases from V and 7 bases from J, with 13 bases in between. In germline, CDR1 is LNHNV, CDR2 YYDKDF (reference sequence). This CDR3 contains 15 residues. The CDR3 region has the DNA TGTGCCACCAGCAGAGATAAAGGACTTTTGAATGAGCAGTTCTTC. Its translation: CATSRDKGLLNEQFF.

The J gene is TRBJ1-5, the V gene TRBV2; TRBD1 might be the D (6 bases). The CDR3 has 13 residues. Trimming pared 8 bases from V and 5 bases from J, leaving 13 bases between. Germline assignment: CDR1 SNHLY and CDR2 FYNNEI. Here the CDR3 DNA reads TGTGCCAGCGTCCCGGCAGGGGATCAGCCCCAGCATTTT. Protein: CASVPAGDQPQHF.

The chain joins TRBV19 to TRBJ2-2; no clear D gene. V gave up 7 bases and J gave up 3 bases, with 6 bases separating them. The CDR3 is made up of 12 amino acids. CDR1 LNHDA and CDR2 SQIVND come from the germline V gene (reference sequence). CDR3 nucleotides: TGTGCCAGTATGGGTTACACCGGGGAGCTGTTTTTT. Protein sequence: CASMGYTGELFF.

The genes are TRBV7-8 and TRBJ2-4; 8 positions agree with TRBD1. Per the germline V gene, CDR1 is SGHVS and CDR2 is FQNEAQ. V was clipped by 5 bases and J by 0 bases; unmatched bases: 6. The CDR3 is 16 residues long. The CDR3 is CASSKGTGLAKNIQYF. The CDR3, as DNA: TGTGCCAGCAGCAAAGGGACAGGATTAGCCAAAAACATTCAGTACTTC.

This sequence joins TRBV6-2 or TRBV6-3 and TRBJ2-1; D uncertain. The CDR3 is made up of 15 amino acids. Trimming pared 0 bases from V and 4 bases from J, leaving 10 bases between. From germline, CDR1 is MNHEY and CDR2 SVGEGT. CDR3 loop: CASSYSVQFYNEQFF. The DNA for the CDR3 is TGTGCCAGCAGTTACTCGGTTCAGTTTTACAATGAGCAGTTCTTC.

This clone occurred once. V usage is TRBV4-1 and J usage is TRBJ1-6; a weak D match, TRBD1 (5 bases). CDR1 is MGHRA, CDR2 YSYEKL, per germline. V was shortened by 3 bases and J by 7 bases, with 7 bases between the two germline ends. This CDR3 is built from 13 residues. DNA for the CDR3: TGCGCCAGCAGCCAGGGGGGAAATTCACCCCTCCACTTT. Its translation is CASSQGGNSPLHF.

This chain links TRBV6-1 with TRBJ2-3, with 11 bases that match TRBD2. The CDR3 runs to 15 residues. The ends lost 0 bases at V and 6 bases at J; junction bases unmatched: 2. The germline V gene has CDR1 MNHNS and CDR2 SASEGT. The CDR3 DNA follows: TGTGCCAGCAGTGAAGCAGTAGCGGGGGGGGATACGCAGTATTTT. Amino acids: CASSEAVAGGDTQYF.